The 25 T cell receptor beta chains listed next were all sequenced from one sample in a study of glioma-infiltrating T cells. Amplification of TCR alpha and beta CDR3 regions from RNA used iRepertoire nested multiplex PCR. TCRdb recomputed calls from the multiplex PCR reads with MiXCR, one row per CDR3 protein. The table has around 180,000 distinct CDR3 sequences, about 40% seen once; the top ten hold 4% to 6.5%. Sequencing input: glioma tissue, nonneoplastic brain tissue, or PBMCs (not recorded which). All receptors derive from a human donor with low-grade glioma or glioblastoma, undergoing nonglioma brain surgery, or in good health (not recorded which).

This clonotype was counted many times. The V call is TRBV20-1, the J call TRBJ2-1; tentative D call: TRBD2 (5 bases). The CDR3 loop spans 13 amino acids. Trimming shortened V by 2 bases and J by 5 bases, and 10 bases separated the two germline ends. The germline CDR1 and CDR2 sequences are DFQATT and SNEGSKA (reference sequence). The CDR3, as DNA: TGCAGTGCTAGACGCGGGCCCCACAATGAGCAGTTCTTC. As protein: CSARRGPHNEQFF.

The chain recombines TRBV5-4 with TRBJ2-1; D is unresolved. The V gene lost 5 bases and the J gene lost 2 bases, with 20 bases spanning the gap. The CDR3 loop spans 17 amino acids. CDR1 and CDR2 (germline): SGHNT, YYREEE (reference sequence). The CDR3 sequence: CASSDGAAASPYNEQFF. For the CDR3, the DNA is TGTGCCAGCAGTGATGGAGCTGCGGCCTCCCCCTACAATGAGCAGTTCTTC. Looking up the rest from reference TRBV5-4 and TRBJ2-1 gives the full variable domain: ETGVTQSPTHLIKTRGQQVTLRCSSQSGHNTVSWYQQALGQGPQFIFQYYREEENGRGNFPPRFSGLQFPNYSSELNVNALELDDSALYLCASSDGAAASPYNEQFFGPGTRLTVL.

Concerning this clonotype: A read error may account for a junction end that differs from germline. V is TRBV28 and J is TRBJ1-4; unclear D gene. This CDR3 spans 15 amino acids. The germline V gene encodes CDR1 MDHEN and CDR2 SYDVKM. The CDR3 DNA is TGTGACAGCAGTGAACAGCTTGTAACTAATGAAAAACTGTTTTTT. Residues: CDSSEQLVTNEKLFF. Complete variable domain (other parts from reference TRBV28 and TRBJ1-4): DVKVTQSSRYLVKRTGEKVFLECVQDMDHENMFWYRQDPGLGLRLIYFSYDVKMKEKGDIPEGYSVSREKKERFSLILESASTNQTSMYLCDSSEQLVTNEKLFFGSGTQLSVL.

This clonotype was found many times. The chain carries TRBV3-1 and TRBJ1-1; no definite D call. Between the trimmed V and J ends, which lost 3 bases and 4 bases, there was a span of 12 bases. There are 14 residues in the CDR3. In germline, CDR1 is LGHDT, CDR2 YNNKEL (reference sequence). In DNA, the CDR3 is TGTGCCAGCAGCCATGAAGGGTTCGGCACTGAAGCTTTCTTT. Translated: CASSHEGFGTEAFF.

The gene calls are TRBV15 and TRBJ2-1; D may be TRBD1 (5 bases). V dropped 5 bases and J dropped 7 bases, with 9 bases sitting between them. This CDR3 comprises 12 residues. Germline V lookup: CDR1 LNHNV, CDR2 YYDKDF (reference sequence). This CDR3 reads CATSVQANEQFF. The CDR3 DNA follows: TGTGCCACCAGCGTACAGGCTAATGAGCAGTTCTTC. Combining the CDR3 with reference TRBV15 and TRBJ2-1 gives the whole variable domain DAMVIQNPRYQVTQFGKPVTLSCSQTLNHNVMYWYQQKSSQAPKLLFHYYDKDFNNEADTPDNFQSRRPNTSFCFLDIRSPGLGDTAMYLCATSVQANEQFFGPGTRLTVL.

This clonotype has a count of ten or more. This chain links TRBV2 with TRBJ2-1; D is possibly TRBD1 or TRBD2 (6 bases each). V lost 8 bases to trimming and J lost 7 bases, with 15 bases between them. Germline CDR1 reads SNHLY; CDR2 reads FYNNEI. This CDR3 has 13 amino acids. CDR3 residues: CASEQGGSNEQFF. The CDR3 DNA reads TGTGCCAGCGAACAGGGAGGAAGTAATGAGCAGTTCTTC.

The CDR3 protein is CASSRPGLAGGVGSYNEQFF. CDR3 DNA sequence: TGTGCCAGCAGCAGACCCGGACTAGCGGGAGGAGTGGGCTCCTACAATGAGCAGTTCTTC. The chain is built from TRBV7-9 and TRBJ2-1; 14 nucleotides match TRBD2. Germline V gene lookup returns CDR1 SEHNR and CDR2 FQNEAQ (reference sequence). Trimming took 5 bases from V and 0 from J; bases not matched to a gene: 12. The CDR3 length is 20 residues.

This clonotype was counted once. Possible read error: a much larger clone is one base away. The J gene is TRBJ2-1, the V gene TRBV7-8, with D unresolved. The length of the CDR3 is 13 residues. V was cut by 5 bases and J by 12 bases, with 17 bases left in between. Germline loops: CDR1 SGHVS, CDR2 FQNEAQ. The CDR3 protein is CASSKRSNHGQFF. The CDR3 DNA is TGTGCCAGCAGCAAAAGGTCGAACCACGGGCAGTTCTTC.

About this clonotype: A much larger clone lies one base from this, so it may be a read error. The chain carries TRBV5-4 and TRBJ2-1; a weak D match, TRBD2 (6 bases). Germline lookup yields CDR1 SGHNT and CDR2 YYREEE (reference sequence). Trimming left V 0 bases short and J 5 bases short, with 15 bases between. CDR3 size: 16 residues. The CDR3 here is CASSLATSWDNNEQFF. The CDR3 nucleotides read TGTGCCAGCAGCTTGGCCACTAGCTGGGATAACAATGAGCAGTTCTTC.

Comment on this clonotype: A read error is likely, as this CDR3 ends without the conserved phenylalanine or tryptophan. V gene TRBV19 combines with J gene TRBJ2-1; the D gene is possibly TRBD2 (5 bases). The V gene lost 4 bases and the J gene lost 0 bases, with 7 bases spanning the gap. The length of the CDR3 is 14 residues. Germline CDR1 reads LNHDA; CDR2 reads SQIVND (reference sequence). The chain's CDR3 is CASSRGSSYNEQFV. The CDR3 DNA reads as TGTGCCAGTAGTAGAGGGAGCTCCTACAATGAGCAGTTCGTC.

This clonotype appeared many times. The chain combines TRBV6-2 or TRBV6-3 with TRBJ2-1; 10 bases agree with TRBD2. Unmatched junction bases numbered 4, after V lost 3 bases and J lost 8 bases. Looked up from germline, CDR1 is MNHEY and CDR2 is SVGEGT. This CDR3 is 14 amino acids long. The CDR3 region is CASSYYLAGDEQFF. The CDR3 nucleotides are TGTGCCAGCAGTTATTACCTAGCGGGGGATGAGCAGTTCTTC.

This clonotype was found a few times. The chain is built from TRBV4-1 and TRBJ2-3, with D hard to call. V was clipped by 1 base and J by 7 bases, with 6 bases between them. The CDR3 totals 12 residues. Germline assignment: CDR1 MGHRA and CDR2 YSYEKL. The CDR3 sequence: CASSQVAHTQYF. For the CDR3, the DNA is TGCGCCAGCAGCCAAGTGGCCCATACGCAGTATTTT.

The sample holds many counts of this clonotype. This chain uses TRBV7-9 with TRBJ1-1; D gene uncertain. Germline CDR1 and CDR2: SEHNR and FQNEAQ (reference sequence). Trimming took off 5 bases at V and 4 bases at J, with 8 bases between the two ends. There are 12 residues in the CDR3. CDR3 bases: TGTGCCAGCAGCGTGGTGAGCACTGAAGCTTTCTTT. It yields the protein CASSVVSTEAFF.

This clonotype was observed a few times. The V call is TRBV2, the J call TRBJ1-1, with 9 positions matching TRBD1. The CDR3 runs 18 residues. CDR1 and CDR2 (germline): SNHLY, FYNNEI. With 5 bases clipped from V and 4 bases from J, the junction kept 17 bases outside the gene matches. The CDR3 loop reads CASSPTKLGTGKVTEAFF. The CDR3 DNA reads as TGTGCCAGCAGTCCAACAAAGTTGGGGACAGGGAAAGTCACTGAAGCTTTCTTT.

The rearrangement joins TRBV7-2 to TRBJ2-7; TRBD2 aligns across 9 bases. Germline V CDR1 and CDR2: SGHTA, FQGNSA. The CDR3 covers 16 residues. The ends lost 5 bases at V and 1 base at J; junction bases unmatched: 9. CDR3 coding DNA: TGTGCCAGCAGCCCTAGGGGGCGGGAGGGGTCCTACGAGCAGTACTTC. Amino acid sequence: CASSPRGREGSYEQYF.

Many counts were recorded for this clonotype. The chain carries TRBV28 and TRBJ2-1; perhaps TRBD2 as D (5 bases). The V gene's germline CDR1 is MDHEN and CDR2 SYDVKM. The germline V and J ends were trimmed by 7 bases and 6 bases, with 13 bases remaining between them. This CDR3 has 13 amino acids. In nucleotides, the CDR3 is TGTGCCAGCACCTTCCGGGGAGTCAATGAGCAGTTCTTC. This codes for CASTFRGVNEQFF.

The chain has TRBV28 and TRBJ2-5; TRBD2 matches at 7 bases. J gave up 2 bases and V 6 bases, and 9 bases lay outside the gene matches. This CDR3 comprises 15 residues. Looked up from germline, CDR1 is MDHEN and CDR2 is SYDVKM. In nucleotides, the CDR3 is TGTGCCAGCAGACAGTCCCGGGACTATCAAGAGACCCAGTACTTC. Translated, it gives CASRQSRDYQETQYF. Supplemented by reference TRBV28 and TRBJ2-5, the full variable domain reads DVKVTQSSRYLVKRTGEKVFLECVQDMDHENMFWYRQDPGLGLRLIYFSYDVKMKEKGDIPEGYSVSREKKERFSLILESASTNQTSMYLCASRQSRDYQETQYFGPGTRLLVL.

Details on this clonotype: Since a much larger clone is just one base distant, this may be a read error. The J gene is TRBJ2-7, the V gene TRBV28; 7 bases align to TRBD1. This CDR3 contains 13 residues. Per the germline V gene, CDR1 is MDHEN and CDR2 is SYDVKM. The CDR3 loop reads CDSRPTGSNEQYF. CDR3 sequence (DNA): TGTGACAGCAGACCGACAGGGTCCAACGAGCAGTACTTC.

This clonotype was found a few times. A much larger clone lies a single base off, so this may be a read error. CDR3 protein: CASRRDQGLPYEQYF. The CDR3 nucleotides are TGTGCCAGCAGACGAGACCAGGGGTTACCCTACGAGCAGTACTTC. This chain joins TRBV28 and TRBJ2-7; a weak D match, TRBD1 (6 bases). Trimming removed 6 bases from V and 2 bases from J, with 17 bases in between. Per germline, CDR1 MDHEN and CDR2 SYDVKM. This CDR3 is 15 amino acids long. Together with reference TRBV28 and TRBJ2-7, the CDR3 gives the full variable domain: DVKVTQSSRYLVKRTGEKVFLECVQDMDHENMFWYRQDPGLGLRLIYFSYDVKMKEKGDIPEGYSVSREKKERFSLILESASTNQTSMYLCASRRDQGLPYEQYFGPGTRLTVT.

This clonotype showed up just a few times. CDR3 nucleotide sequence: TGCGCCAGCAGCCACCTCGGACAGGCCGTGCGGGGCTACACCTTC. Translating gives CASSHLGQAVRGYTF. This chain uses TRBV4-1 with TRBJ1-2; 7 bases are shared with TRBD1. This CDR3 comprises 15 residues. Trimming cost V 3 bases and J 8 bases; bases outside gene matches: 12. Germline V gene data show CDR1 as MGHRA and CDR2 as YSYEKL.

This clonotype showed up just a few times. This sequence may be a read error, since a much larger clone differs from it by one base. The genes are TRBV28 and TRBJ1-5, with D perhaps matching TRBD1 (5 bases). The CDR3 sequence is 14 residues long. The germline V gene encodes CDR1 MDHEN and CDR2 SYDVKM. CDR3 DNA sequence: TGTGCCGGCAGTTTCTGGAGGGGTAAGCAGCCCCAGCATTTT. Protein product: CAGSFWRGKQPQHF.

In this sample, this clonotype turned up a few times. The rearrangement uses TRBV28 and TRBJ2-7; 9 nucleotides match TRBD2. Germline V gene data show CDR1 as MDHEN and CDR2 as SYDVKM. The junction had 13 bases not matched to a gene; V was cut back by 6 bases and J by 7 bases. CDR3 size: 15 residues. For the CDR3, the DNA is TGTGCCAGCAGCAACCCGGGACTAGCTAGGGGTGAGCAGTACTTC. The encoded protein is CASSNPGLARGEQYF.

This clonotype turned up a few times. The chain couples TRBV4-1 to TRBJ2-7; TRBD1 might be the D (6 bases). Between the trimmed V and J ends, which lost 4 bases and 5 bases, there was a span of 12 bases. The CDR3 runs 13 residues. Germline CDR1 is MGHRA and CDR2 is YSYEKL. In nucleotides, the CDR3 is TGCGCCAGCAGCCCCGGGACATCTCACGAGCAGTACTTC. Protein sequence: CASSPGTSHEQYF.

Points on this clonotype: A much larger clone lies one base from this, so it may be a read error. The J gene is TRBJ2-3, the V gene TRBV27, with TRBD1 identical over 9 bases. The germline V gene encodes CDR1 MNHEY and CDR2 SMNVEV (reference sequence). The J segment lost 5 bases and the V segment lost 5 bases, leaving 5 bases of the junction unmatched. This CDR3 is 14 amino acids long. CDR3 DNA: TGTGCCAGCAGTGTCGGACAGGGGAAAGATACGCAGTATTTT. Encoded protein: CASSVGQGKDTQYF.

This clonotype was detected only a few times. Its ends do not fully match the called genes, so a read error is possible. V gene TRBV29-1 combines with J gene TRBJ2-1; 7 positions match TRBD2. CDR3 length: 13 residues. Per the germline V gene, CDR1 is SQVTM and CDR2 is ANQGSEA. CDR3 sequence reads: CSVEGAGSNEQFF. CDR3 DNA: TGCAGCGTCGAAGGAGCGGGAAGCAATGAGCAGTTCTTC.